A selection of T cell receptor beta chains follows, all from one sample in a study of response to subunit inactivated influenza vaccine. TCRdb ran MiXCR on the RT-PCR reads and lists one entry per CDR3 protein. The sample consists of hundreds of thousands of distinct CDR3 sequences, 14% of them appearing once. The material sequenced was PBMCs from blood, taken 14 to 15 days before vaccination. The receptors were gathered from a man aged 45-65 years who received an inactivated influenza vaccine. CDR3s include the opening cysteine and the closing phenylalanine or tryptophan. D genes are given only for firm matches. Not every row has a clone size; where given, it reads once, few, many or a size class.

clone_size: few; d_call: NA; v_call: TRBV5-1; j_call: TRBJ2-5; cdr3_nt: TGCGCCAGCAGCTTTGACGGGTTACAAGAGACCCAGTACTTC; cdr3_aa: CASSFDGLQETQYF
clone_size: NA; d_call: NA; v_call: TRBV20-1; j_call: TRBJ2-1; cdr3_nt: TGCAGTACCTACGTCCCGGGAAAAGAGAATGAGCAGTTCTTC; cdr3_aa: CSTYVPGKENEQFF
clone_size: few; d_call: NA; v_call: TRBV12-3/TRBV12-4; j_call: TRBJ1-6; cdr3_nt: TGTGCCAGCAGTTTAGCGCTAGTAAGCAATTCACCCCTCCACTTT; cdr3_aa: CASSLALVSNSPLHF
clone_size: few; d_call: NA; v_call: TRBV7-2; j_call: TRBJ2-1; cdr3_nt: TGTGCCAGCAGCTACACGGGGGATGGATACAATGAGCAGTTCTTC; cdr3_aa: CASSYTGDGYNEQFF
clone_size: many; d_call: NA; v_call: TRBV12-3/TRBV12-4; j_call: TRBJ1-1; cdr3_nt: TGTGCCAGCAGTTTTGCGGGGGTTACTGAAGCTTTCTTT; cdr3_aa: CASSFAGVTEAFF
clone_size: NA; d_call: NA; v_call: TRBV20-1; j_call: TRBJ2-7; cdr3_nt: TGCAGTGCTACGTCCCCGGGCCCTTCCTACGAGCAGTACTTC; cdr3_aa: CSATSPGPSYEQYF
clone_size: few; d_call: NA; v_call: TRBV16; j_call: TRBJ1-1; cdr3_nt: TGTGCCAGCAGCCAATATCGGGGGGAGAACACTGAAGCTTTCTTT; cdr3_aa: CASSQYRGENTEAFF
clone_size: NA; d_call: NA; v_call: TRBV15; j_call: TRBJ2-1; cdr3_nt: TGTGCCACCAGCAGACAACCGAGGATCCCCTACAATGAGCAGTTCTTC; cdr3_aa: CATSRQPRIPYNEQFF
clone_size: NA; d_call: NA; v_call: TRBV3-1; j_call: TRBJ1-6; cdr3_nt: TGTGCCAGCAGCTTCGGATATAATTCACCCCTCCACTTT; cdr3_aa: CASSFGYNSPLHF
clone_size: many; d_call: TRBD2; v_call: TRBV7-6; j_call: TRBJ2-3; cdr3_nt: TGTGCCAGCAGCTTAGATTTCGGCGGGGGTATAGATACGCAGTATTTT; cdr3_aa: CASSLDFGGGIDTQYF
clone_size: NA; d_call: NA; v_call: TRBV6-6; j_call: TRBJ1-4; cdr3_nt: TGTGCCAGCAGTTACTCGATCGCGGTAGAACTGTTTTTT; cdr3_aa: CASSYSIAVELFF
clone_size: few; d_call: NA; v_call: TRBV9; j_call: TRBJ1-5; cdr3_nt: TGTGCCAGCAGCGCAGACCTAGACAGAAATCAGCCCCAGCATTTT; cdr3_aa: CASSADLDRNQPQHF
clone_size: NA; d_call: TRBD1; v_call: TRBV6-1; j_call: TRBJ1-5; cdr3_nt: TGTGCCAGCAGACAGGGACAGACTAGCAATCAGCCCCAGCATTTT; cdr3_aa: CASRQGQTSNQPQHF
clone_size: few; d_call: TRBD1; v_call: TRBV28; j_call: TRBJ2-3; cdr3_nt: TGTGCCAGCAGGCGAGACAGGGGGCCCACAGATACGCAGTATTTT; cdr3_aa: CASRRDRGPTDTQYF
clone_size: few; d_call: NA; v_call: TRBV5-1; j_call: TRBJ1-4; cdr3_nt: TGCGCCAGCAGCTCAGACAGCTATAATGAAAAACTGTTTTTT; cdr3_aa: CASSSDSYNEKLFF
clone_size: few; d_call: NA; v_call: TRBV28; j_call: TRBJ1-5; cdr3_nt: TGTGCCAGCAAAGGCAGGGCTGGGCCTAGCAATCAGCCCCAGCATTTT; cdr3_aa: CASKGRAGPSNQPQHF
clone_size: few; d_call: TRBD2; v_call: TRBV7-9; j_call: TRBJ2-1; cdr3_nt: TGTGCCAGCAAGGAAACTAGCGGGGCCGACAATGAGCAGTTCTTC; cdr3_aa: CASKETSGADNEQFF
clone_size: NA; d_call: TRBD2; v_call: TRBV6-2/TRBV6-3; j_call: TRBJ2-1; cdr3_nt: TGTGCCAGCAGGACTAGCGGGGGGGGCCATGAGCAGTTCTTC; cdr3_aa: CASRTSGGGHEQFF
clone_size: NA; d_call: NA; v_call: TRBV20-1; j_call: TRBJ2-7; cdr3_nt: TGCAGTGCTAGAGCTCAGGGGGGTTACGAGCAGTACTTC; cdr3_aa: CSARAQGGYEQYF
clone_size: NA; d_call: NA; v_call: TRBV7-8; j_call: TRBJ1-5; cdr3_nt: TGTGCCAGCAGTCGGAGGGGCCATTATAGCAATCAGCCCCAGCATTTT; cdr3_aa: CASSRRGHYSNQPQHF
clone_size: few; d_call: NA; v_call: TRBV12-3/TRBV12-4; j_call: TRBJ2-1; cdr3_nt: TGTGCCAGCACTCTCCGGGATTACAATGAGCAGTTCTTC; cdr3_aa: CASTLRDYNEQFF
clone_size: NA; d_call: NA; v_call: TRBV5-1; j_call: TRBJ2-7; cdr3_nt: TGCGCCAGCAGCTTGGAGGGTAGCGGTCCCTACGAGCAGTACTTC; cdr3_aa: CASSLEGSGPYEQYF
clone_size: few; d_call: NA; v_call: TRBV6-5; j_call: TRBJ2-2; cdr3_nt: TGTGCCAGCAGTTACTCGAGGCAGGGAGGTTCCACCGGGGAGCTGTTTTTT; cdr3_aa: CASSYSRQGGSTGELFF
clone_size: few; d_call: TRBD1; v_call: TRBV27; j_call: TRBJ2-7; cdr3_nt: TGTGCCAGCAGCTACCTCTATCCGGGACAGGGTTACGAGCAGTACTTC; cdr3_aa: CASSYLYPGQGYEQYF
clone_size: NA; d_call: TRBD1; v_call: TRBV29-1; j_call: TRBJ2-7; cdr3_nt: TGCAGCGTTGGACTTACGACAGGGGGCAGGGTCGAGCAGTACTTC; cdr3_aa: CSVGLTTGGRVEQYF
clone_size: NA; d_call: NA; v_call: TRBV15; j_call: TRBJ2-1; cdr3_nt: TGTGCCACCAGGACCCTCGTAGTTTCCTACAATGAGCAGTTCTTC; cdr3_aa: CATRTLVVSYNEQFF